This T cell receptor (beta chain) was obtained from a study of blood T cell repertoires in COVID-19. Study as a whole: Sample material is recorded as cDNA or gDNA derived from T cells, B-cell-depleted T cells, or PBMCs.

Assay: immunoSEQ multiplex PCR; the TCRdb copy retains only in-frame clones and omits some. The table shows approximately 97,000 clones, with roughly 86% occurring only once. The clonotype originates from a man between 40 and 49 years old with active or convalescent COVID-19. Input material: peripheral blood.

This chain's CDR3 is CASSLLTAAYEQYF. The CDR3 region has the DNA TGTGCCAGCAGCTTGCTGACAGCTGCCTACGAGCAGTACTTC. The genes are TRBV5-6 and TRBJ2-7; D is perhaps TRBD1 (5 bases). The ends were cut back, 1 base at V and 2 bases at J, with 10 bases in the middle. The length of the CDR3 is 14 residues. The germline V gene encodes CDR1 SGHDT and CDR2 YYEEEE. Together with reference TRBV5-6 and TRBJ2-7, the CDR3 gives the full variable domain: DAGVTQSPTHLIKTRGQQVTLRCSPKSGHDTVSWYQQALGQGPQFIFQYYEEEERQRGNFPDRFSGHQFPNYSSELNVNALLLGDSALYLCASSLLTAAYEQYFGPGTRLTVT.